This T cell receptor (beta chain) was documented in a study of human CD8 memory T cell subsets. Whole-study results and caveats: Stem-like memory T cell repertoires barely overlapped those of precursor exhausted T cells.

Turning to this clonotype: What it recognizes is unknown.

The authors made TCR beta libraries using UMI-labeled 5' RACE. Original data processing: TCR beta libraries each contained roughly 2,900 to 20,000 functional CDR3 beta clonotypes. Reprocessing the 5' RACE reads, TCRdb reports a single entry for every CDR3 protein and omits DNA. The V and J calls shown here were made by TCRdb, not taken from the authors' results. In all, the sample yields about 6,500 distinct CDR3 sequences. This CDR3 contains 17 residues. Early memory CD8+ T cells that were CCR7+ PD-1+ TIGIT+ with exhausted-like traits constituted the TPEX cells. The source of the PBMC was buffy coats of healthy donors. Total CD8+ T cells underwent enrichment via negative magnetic separation.

This rearrangement joins TRBV12-3 or TRBV12-4 to TRBJ2-1. This receptor was taken from a human donor in good health. Sequencing input: CD8+ T cells from PBMCs. CDR3 residues: CASNNFPRQQPNNEQFF.